This T cell receptor beta chain was obtained from a study of control samples from healthy donors and cancer patients. This clone was seen once. TCRdb's table, derived via immunoSEQ multiplex PCR, lists solely in-frame clones and lacks some. The data show some 150,000 clones, 85% to 95% seen once. V lost 1 base, J lost 8 bases, and 3 bases lay in between. This CDR3 has 11 amino acids. CDR1 KGHSH and CDR2 LQKENI come from the germline V gene. The sample consisted of blood. This TCR was sampled from a woman aged 55-69 years in good health. The chain recombines TRBV18 with TRBJ2-1; unclear D gene. This CDR3 is CASSPLHEQFF. CDR3 sequence (DNA): TGTGCCAGCTCACCACTTCATGAGCAGTTCTTC.